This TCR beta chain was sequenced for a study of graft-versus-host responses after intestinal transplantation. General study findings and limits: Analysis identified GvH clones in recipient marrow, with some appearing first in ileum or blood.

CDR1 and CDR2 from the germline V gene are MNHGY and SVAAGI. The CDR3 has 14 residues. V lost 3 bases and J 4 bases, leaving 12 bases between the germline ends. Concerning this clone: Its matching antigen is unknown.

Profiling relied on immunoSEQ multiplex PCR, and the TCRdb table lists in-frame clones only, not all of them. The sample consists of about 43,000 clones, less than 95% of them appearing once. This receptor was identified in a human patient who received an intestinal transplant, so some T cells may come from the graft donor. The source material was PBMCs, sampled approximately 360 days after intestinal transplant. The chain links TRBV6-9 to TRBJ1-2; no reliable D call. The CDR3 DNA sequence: TGTGCCAGCAGTTACTCGTTCGCCAGCTATGGCTACACCTTC. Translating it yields CASSYSFASYGYTF.